This entry lists 8 T cell receptor beta chains sequenced from one sample in a study of breast tumors, draining lymph nodes, adjacent tissues. The lymph nodes were axillary draining lymph nodes from breast cancer patients. One entry per CDR3 protein, called by TCRdb with MiXCR from the multiplex PCR reads. The sample holds around 150,000 distinct CDR3 sequences, approximately 29% seen once. Sequenced: axillary lymph node tissue. All receptors derive from a female donor with breast cancer. Some clones in this sample may be carry-over from other donors' samples.

This clonotype has a count of ten or more. The CDR3 spells CASSSTASYEQYF. The CDR3 DNA reads as TGTGCCAGCAGTTCTACCGCTTCCTACGAGCAGTACTTC. The chain recombines TRBV12-3 or TRBV12-4 with TRBJ2-7; D gene ambiguous. This CDR3 comprises 13 residues. Trimming removed 4 bases at V and 1 base at J, with 8 bases between.

The chain recombines TRBV5-1 with TRBJ2-7, with TRBD2 identical over 9 bases. Germline V gives CDR1 SGHRS, CDR2 YFSETQ. The J segment lost 4 bases and the V segment lost 0 bases, leaving 17 bases of the junction unmatched. The CDR3 runs to 19 residues. The CDR3 is CASSLGSVGRGGQGYEQYV. The CDR3, as DNA: TGCGCCAGCAGCTTGGGATCGGTCGGGCGGGGGGGCCAAGGATACGAGCAGTACGTC.

The sample holds many counts of this clonotype. J is TRBJ2-7 and V is TRBV6-2 or TRBV6-3; TRBD1 might be the D (5 bases). The CDR3 runs to 15 residues. The germline V gene has CDR1 MNHEY and CDR2 SVGEGT. V gave up 5 bases and J gave up 4 bases, with 18 bases separating them. In DNA form, the CDR3 reads TGTGCCAGCAGTCACGGGTCAGGGCCTCAGTACGAGCAGTACGTC. The encoded protein is CASSHGSGPQYEQYV.

This sequence joins TRBV20-1 and TRBJ2-2; D unclear. This CDR3 is 13 amino acids long. Germline lookup yields CDR1 DFQATT and CDR2 SNEGSKA (reference sequence). V lost 3 bases, J lost 6 bases, and 11 bases lay in between. The CDR3 sequence: CSASGPNAGELFF. In DNA form, the CDR3 reads TGCAGTGCTAGCGGGCCTAACGCCGGGGAGCTGTTTTTT.

This clonotype was observed many times. This chain uses TRBV3-1 with TRBJ2-7; D unresolved. The V gene lost 1 base and the J gene lost 2 bases, with 12 bases spanning the gap. The germline gives CDR1 LGHDT, CDR2 YNNKEL (reference sequence). The CDR3 contains 15 residues. In DNA form, the CDR3 reads TGTGCCAGCAGCCAAGGGCCGTTCACCGCCTACGAGCAGTACTTC. Translating gives CASSQGPFTAYEQYF.

This clonotype was seen ten or more times. The chain is built from TRBV27 and TRBJ2-7, with D perhaps given as TRBD1 or TRBD2 (6 bases each). This CDR3 is 14 amino acids long. The V and J ends lost 2 bases and 6 bases respectively, with 14 bases between them. Per germline, CDR1 MNHEY and CDR2 SMNVEV (reference sequence). This CDR3 reads CASSLSGGGREQYF. The CDR3 DNA follows: TGTGCCAGCAGTTTAAGCGGAGGGGGGCGCGAGCAGTACTTC.

This clonotype occurred many times. V and J are TRBV9 and TRBJ1-2; no firm D call. The V end was cut by 0 bases, the J end by 4 bases, with 16 bases between. Germline values: CDR1 SGDLS, CDR2 YYNGEE. There are 16 residues in the CDR3. The CDR3 region is CASSVGSHGSLYGYTF. DNA of the CDR3: TGTGCCAGCAGCGTAGGATCCCACGGCAGCCTCTATGGCTACACCTTC.

Many counts were recorded for this clonotype. The chain carries TRBV2 and TRBJ2-2; no clear D. The CDR3 runs 12 residues. Trimming stripped 2 bases from V and 7 bases from J, with 5 bases between. Germline V lookup: CDR1 SNHLY, CDR2 FYNNEI. The chain's CDR3 is CASSEWGGELFF. CDR3 in DNA: TGTGCCAGCAGTGAATGGGGCGGGGAGCTGTTTTTT.